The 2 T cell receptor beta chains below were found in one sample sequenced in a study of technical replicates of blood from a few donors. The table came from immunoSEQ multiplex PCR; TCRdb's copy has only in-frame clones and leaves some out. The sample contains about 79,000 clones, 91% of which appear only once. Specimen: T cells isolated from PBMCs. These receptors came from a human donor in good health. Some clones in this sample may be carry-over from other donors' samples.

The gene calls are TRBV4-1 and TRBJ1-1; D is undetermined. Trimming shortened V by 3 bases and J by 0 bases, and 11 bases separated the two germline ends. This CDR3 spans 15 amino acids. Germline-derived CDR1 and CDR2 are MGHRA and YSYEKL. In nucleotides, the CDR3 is TGCGCCAGCAGCCAGGAGACGAAACTGAACACTGAAGCTTTCTTT. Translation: CASSQETKLNTEAFF.

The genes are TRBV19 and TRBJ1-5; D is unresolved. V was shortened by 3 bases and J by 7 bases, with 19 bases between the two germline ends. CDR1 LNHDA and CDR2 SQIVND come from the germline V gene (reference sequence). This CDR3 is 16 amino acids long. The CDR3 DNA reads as TGTGCCAGTAGTATGTGGGGTGCGGGATTGGGGCAGCCCCAGCATTTT. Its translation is CASSMWGAGLGQPQHF.